This entry features one T cell receptor (beta chain) sequence. Antigen: not known. Germline CDR1 reads MGHDK; CDR2 reads SYGVNS. Trimming stripped 6 bases from V and 3 bases from J, with 16 bases between. The CDR3 length is 15 residues. The data derive from a study of response to subunit inactivated influenza vaccine. Study observations and caveats: Authors suggested seasonal influenza vaccinations each recruit few new T cells.

TCRdb passed the RT-PCR reads through MiXCR, listing each CDR3 protein once. This table has hundreds of thousands of distinct CDR3 sequences, about 15% appearing once. The receptor's source is a man between 45 and 60 years old who received an inactivated influenza vaccine. This chain joins TRBV25-1 and TRBJ2-3, with a possible D match to TRBD1 (7 bases). Here the sequenced sample was PBMCs from blood, taken around two weeks before vaccination. CDR3 in DNA: TGTGCCAGCAGCATAGGAGGGACAGCAACAGATACGCAGTATTTT. Protein: CASSIGGTATDTQYF.